The 13 T cell receptor beta chains presented below share a single source sample, sequenced in a study of T cell responses to AZD1222 COVID-19 vaccine. Some clones are missing from TCRdb's copy, which holds only in-frame ones; the method was immunoSEQ multiplex PCR. There are approximately 60,000 clones in the sample; roughly 84% occur only once, and roughly 20% lies in the top ten. The starting material was peripheral blood, obtained on day 0 of AZD1222 vaccination. The receptors come from an adult in good health.

The chain combines TRBV7-3 with TRBJ1-6, with 8 nucleotides matching TRBD1. J gave up 7 bases and V 5 bases, and 10 bases lay outside the gene matches. This CDR3 contains 16 residues. The V gene's germline CDR1 is SGHTA and CDR2 FQGTGA. The CDR3: CASSLYGQGGNSPLHF. Here the CDR3 DNA reads TGTGCCAGCAGCCTTTACGGACAGGGAGGCAATTCACCCCTCCACTTT.

V and J are TRBV15 and TRBJ2-7, with D unresolved. CDR1 is LNHNV and CDR2 is YYDKDF in the germline V gene (reference sequence). The CDR3 covers 15 residues. The V end was cut by 0 bases, the J end by 2 bases, with 11 bases between. The chain's CDR3 is CATSREASTTYEQYF. CDR3 coding DNA: TGTGCCACCAGCAGAGAGGCTAGTACGACCTACGAGCAGTACTTC.

The chain has TRBV12-3 or TRBV12-4 and TRBJ1-1; 9 bases map to TRBD1. V lost 5 bases to trimming and J lost 4 bases; unmatched junction nucleotides: 2. The CDR3 sequence is 13 residues long. In DNA form, the CDR3 reads TGTGCCAGCAGTATGACAGGGGGCACTGAAGCTTTCTTT. Translating gives CASSMTGGTEAFF.

V usage is TRBV2 and J usage is TRBJ1-6, with D hard to call. V shed 6 bases and J shed 9 bases, with 6 bases lying between them. The CDR3 totals 11 residues. Germline V gives CDR1 SNHLY, CDR2 FYNNEI. CDR3 nucleotides: TGTGCCAGCAGCGGAATTTCACCCCTCCACTTT. Translated, it gives CASSGISPLHF.

The chain is built from TRBV18 and TRBJ1-3, with no clear D. The ends were cut back, 3 bases at V and 2 bases at J, with 14 bases in the middle. Looked up from germline, CDR1 is KGHSH and CDR2 is LQKENI. The CDR3 sequence is 16 residues long. The chain's CDR3 is CASSPSLTGTGNTIYF. The DNA of the CDR3 is TGTGCCAGCTCACCCTCCTTGACGGGTACTGGAAACACCATATATTTT. Looking up the rest from reference TRBV18 and TRBJ1-3 gives the full variable domain: NAGVMQNPRHLVRRRGQEARLRCSPMKGHSHVYWYRQLPEEGLKFMVYLQKENIIDESGMPKERFSAEFPKEGPSILRIQQVVRGDSAAYFCASSPSLTGTGNTIYFGEGSWLTVV.

This chain connects TRBV5-1 to TRBJ2-7; TRBD2 aligns across 11 bases. The CDR3 length is 14 residues. Germline loops: CDR1 SGHRS, CDR2 YFSETQ. Unmatched junction bases numbered 2, after V lost 0 bases and J lost 6 bases. CDR3 amino acids: CASSLGTSGSEQYF. The CDR3 DNA is TGCGCCAGCAGCTTGGGAACTAGCGGGAGCGAGCAGTACTTC.

The V gene is TRBV7-3, the J gene TRBJ2-3, with D possibly matching TRBD1 (7 bases). CDR3 length: 15 amino acids. Trimming pared 5 bases from V and 2 bases from J, leaving 14 bases between. Germline lookup yields CDR1 SGHTA and CDR2 FQGTGA. The CDR3 sequence is CASSPRGAYTDTQYF. The CDR3 DNA follows: TGTGCCAGCAGCCCCAGGGGGGCCTACACAGATACGCAGTATTTT.

This chain joins TRBV2 and TRBJ2-1; the match to TRBD2 covers 8 bases. The V and J ends lost 7 bases and 3 bases, in that order; junction bases with no gene match: 8. The CDR3 runs 15 residues. The germline CDR1 and CDR2 sequences are SNHLY and FYNNEI. The CDR3, as DNA: TGTGCCAGCAAGCGGGGGACTTTCGTCTACAATGAGCAGTTCTTC. Amino acids: CASKRGTFVYNEQFF.

The rearrangement uses TRBV12-5 and TRBJ1-2, with 7 positions matching TRBD1. The CDR3 is 15 amino acids. The V and J ends lost 6 bases and 5 bases, in that order; junction bases with no gene match: 12. Germline V gene data show CDR1 as LGHNT and CDR2 as FRNRAP. DNA of the CDR3: TGTGCTAGTGGACGGGAAACAGGGGAGTTATATGGCTACACCTTC. It specifies CASGRETGELYGYTF.

The chain links TRBV7-9 to TRBJ2-7; a possible D gene is TRBD2 (6 bases). Germline CDR1 reads SEHNR; CDR2 reads FQNEAQ (reference sequence). The CDR3 extends over 15 amino acids. V lost 5 bases, J lost 2 bases, and 16 bases lay in between. In DNA, the CDR3 is TGTGCCAGCAGCCACTTCTCTAGCGCAGCCTACGAGCAGTACGTC. Its translation: CASSHFSSAAYEQYV.

The V and J genes are TRBV6-2 or TRBV6-3 and TRBJ2-1, with TRBD2 matching 12 bases. The V gene end was trimmed by 6 bases and the J gene end by 6 bases; junction bases not matched to a gene: 6. The CDR3 is 15 residues long. CDR1 MNHEY and CDR2 SVGEGT come from the germline V gene. The CDR3 sequence: CASSTGTSGPNEQFF. Here the CDR3 DNA reads TGTGCCAGCAGCACCGGGACTAGCGGGCCCAATGAGCAGTTCTTC.

V is TRBV24-1 and J is TRBJ1-2; possibly TRBD1 for D (5 bases). Trimming removed 9 bases at V and 3 bases at J, with 10 bases between. CDR1 is KGHDR, CDR2 SFDVKD, per germline. This CDR3 region has 12 residues. The CDR3 spells CATADTYYGYTF. As DNA, the CDR3 is TGTGCCACCGCGGACACCTACTATGGCTACACCTTC.

The chain carries TRBV27 and TRBJ2-1, with TRBD1 matching over 10 bases. This CDR3 spans 13 amino acids. Germline V gene data show CDR1 as MNHEY and CDR2 as SMNVEV (reference sequence). Trimming removed 6 bases from V and 8 bases from J; junction bases left unmatched: 4. The CDR3 DNA follows: TGTGCCAGCAGAAGGGACAGGGGTTATGAGCAGTTCTTC. It specifies CASRRDRGYEQFF.